Below are 2 T cell receptor beta chains sequenced from a single sample in a study of technical replicates of blood from a handful of donors. Generated by immunoSEQ multiplex PCR, the TCRdb table keeps only in-frame clones and is missing some. The sample has about 75,000 clones; approximately 97% are singletons. The sample taken for sequencing was T cells isolated from PBMCs. These receptor sequences come from a human donor in good health.

The gene calls are TRBV27 and TRBJ2-1; 8 positions agree with TRBD2. V shed 6 bases, J shed 4 bases, and the junction held 8 bases outside the gene matches. Per the germline V gene, CDR1 is MNHEY and CDR2 is SMNVEV (reference sequence). The CDR3 consists of 15 residues. CDR3: CASRKAASGYNEQFF. In nucleotides, the CDR3 is TGTGCCAGCAGGAAAGCGGCTAGCGGGTACAATGAGCAGTTCTTC.

The chain is built from TRBV4-2 and TRBJ2-1; the match to TRBD2 covers 8 bases. Trimming removed 1 base from V and 6 bases from J; junction bases left unmatched: 11. CDR1 is LGHNA, CDR2 YNFKEQ, per germline. The CDR3 length is 17 residues. The DNA for the CDR3 is TGTGCCAGCAGCCAAGTGGGTAGCGGGATATGGGCCAATGAGCAGTTCTTC. Protein: CASSQVGSGIWANEQFF.